This T cell receptor beta chain was retrieved from a study of CD8+CD57+ T cells in acquired aplastic anemia. In the study overall: Yields of DNA that came from sorted CD4+ and CD8+ cells averaged approximately 3.5 ug.

This clonotype was recorded only once. Its target is unknown. Study-level findings and limits: Patients and healthy controls showed no significant CD8+ Simpson's diversity difference.

The template used for profiling TCR beta VDJ and CDR3 was genomic DNA. From the reads, TCRdb called clonotypes with MiXCR, one entry per CDR3 protein. The data hold some 150,000 distinct CDR3 sequences, with about 50% observed a single time. Germline CDR1 is SNHLY and CDR2 is FYNNEI. Trimming shortened V by 4 bases and J by 4 bases, and 10 bases separated the two germline ends. The CDR3 runs to 13 residues. All patients picked for sequencing had shown, by flow cytometry, an expansion of CD8+CD57+ cells. V gene TRBV2 combines with J gene TRBJ1-2, with no clear D. The sequence derives from a human donor with aplastic anemia. The sequenced sample consisted of sorted CD4+, CD8+, or CD8+CD57+ T cells (not recorded which) from PBMCs. The CDR3 spells CASSGRGGYGYTF. CDR3 DNA: TGTGCCAGCAGTGGTCGGGGAGGCTATGGCTACACCTTC. Variable domain in full (rest from reference TRBV2 and TRBJ1-2): EPEVTQTPSHQVTQMGQEVILRCVPISNHLYFYWYRQILGQKVEFLVSFYNNEISEKSEIFDDQFSVERPDGSNFTLKIRSTKLEDSAMYFCASSGRGGYGYTFGSGTRLTVV.